These 22 T cell receptor beta chains were all obtained from the same sample, sequenced in a study of vaccination and CD4 T cells after COVID-19. Indicated treatment: roughly 10-day PBMC culture with coronavirus spike peptide pools or control peptides (ViraFEST assay). Cultured CD4+ T cell DNA was sequenced using the Oncomine TCR Beta short-read assay. TCRdb called the PCR reads again in MiXCR, with one record for every CDR3 protein. This sample has 9,500 to 10,000 distinct CDR3 sequences, with around 67% found just once. Their target antigens are unknown. Source material: CD4+ T cells from blood, cultured in vitro. Source of these receptors: a human donor who had recovered from COVID-19.

This clonotype has just one count. The rearrangement uses TRBV10-3 and TRBJ2-7, with D hard to call. Germline V lookup: CDR1 ENHRY, CDR2 SYGVKD. The CDR3 loop spans 12 amino acids. V was clipped by 4 bases and J by 5 bases, with 9 bases between them. The CDR3 DNA follows: TGTGCCATCAGTGTAGGTGGGGACGAGCAGTACTTC. As protein: CAISVGGDEQYF.

The rearrangement joins TRBV24-1 to TRBJ2-3; 11 bases map to TRBD2. V gave up 3 bases and J gave up 2 bases; unmatched junction bases: 3. This CDR3 is built from 16 residues. In germline, CDR1 is KGHDR, CDR2 SFDVKD. In DNA, the CDR3 is TGTGCCACCAGTGATCCGGGACTAGCGGCCACAGATACGCAGTATTTT. It yields the protein CATSDPGLAATDTQYF.

The V call is TRBV30, the J call TRBJ2-5; 8 positions agree with TRBD2. The germline CDR1 and CDR2 sequences are GTSNPN and SVGIG (reference sequence). V shed 0 bases and J 5 bases; nucleotides not matched to a gene: 8. The length of the CDR3 is 15 residues. This chain's CDR3 is CAWSVPGGAGETQYF. The CDR3, as DNA: TGTGCCTGGAGTGTACCCGGGGGGGCCGGGGAGACCCAGTACTTC.

This chain links TRBV20-1 with TRBJ2-1; 7 bases match TRBD2. Germline CDR1 DFQATT, CDR2 SNEGSKA (reference sequence). The CDR3 extends over 15 amino acids. The junction had 11 bases not matched to a gene; V was cut back by 0 bases and J by 9 bases. The CDR3 protein is CSARDGLVYGGEQFF. For the CDR3, the DNA is TGCAGTGCTAGAGACGGACTAGTCTATGGGGGTGAGCAGTTCTTC.

The V gene is TRBV19, the J gene TRBJ2-3; 8 nucleotides agree with TRBD2. The V gene's germline CDR1 is LNHDA and CDR2 SQIVND (reference sequence). The trim removed 3 bases at V and 3 bases at J, leaving 8 bases unmatched. The CDR3 contains 16 residues. For the CDR3, the DNA is TGTGCCAGTAGTATGCCGGCCGGGGGGGAAACAGATACGCAGTATTTT. Translation: CASSMPAGGETDTQYF.

The CDR3 spells CSARPLAGVEQFF. The CDR3, as DNA: TGCAGTGCTAGACCACTAGCGGGAGTTGAGCAGTTCTTC. The chain recombines TRBV20-1 with TRBJ2-1; TRBD2 matches at 11 bases. V was pared by 2 bases and J by 9 bases, with 3 bases of the junction left unmatched. This CDR3 has 13 amino acids. Looked up from germline, CDR1 is DFQATT and CDR2 is SNEGSKA (reference sequence).

This clonotype was seen more than once but under ten times. This chain joins TRBV7-2 and TRBJ2-1, with 7 bases fitting TRBD2. The DNA end lines up better with TRBJ2-5; the J call may be wrong. The germline V gene encodes CDR1 SGHTA and CDR2 FQGNSA. The CDR3 loop spans 11 amino acids. CDR3 amino acids: CASSRAGPQYF. The CDR3 bases are TGTGCCAGCAGCCGAGCGGGACCCCAGTACTTC.

This clonotype was picked up a small number of times. The chain joins TRBV20-1 to TRBJ1-2; perhaps TRBD1 as D (5 bases). Germline V gene data show CDR1 as DFQATT and CDR2 as SNEGSKA (reference sequence). The CDR3 is 13 amino acids. With 5 bases removed from V and 4 bases from J, the gap between germline ends came to 14 bases. CDR3 DNA: TGCAGTGCTCTCAGAACAGGCATCTATGGCTACACCTTC. Its protein product is CSALRTGIYGYTF.

The chain uses TRBV7-9 and TRBJ1-3; a possible D gene is TRBD1 (5 bases). CDR1 and CDR2 (germline): SEHNR, FQNEAQ (reference sequence). The CDR3 contains 13 residues. With 5 bases removed from V and 4 bases from J, the gap between germline ends came to 9 bases. For the CDR3, the DNA is TGTGCCAGCAGCCCAGACAGCGGAAACACCATATATTTT. Its protein product is CASSPDSGNTIYF.

The V gene is TRBV30, the J gene TRBJ1-2, with 7 bases that match TRBD1. Losses at the gene ends were 7 bases for V and 8 bases for J; bases not matched to a gene: 7. Looked up from germline, CDR1 is GTSNPN and CDR2 is SVGIG (reference sequence). The CDR3 consists of 11 residues. CDR3 amino acids: CAFGQAAGYTF. As DNA, the CDR3 is TGTGCCTTTGGACAGGCAGCGGGCTACACCTTC.

J is TRBJ1-1 and V is TRBV20-1; D ambiguous. The germline gives CDR1 DFQATT, CDR2 SNEGSKA (reference sequence). The CDR3 extends over 14 amino acids. V lost 0 bases and J lost 1, with 9 bases in between. CDR3 residues: CSARDRHRNTEAFF. The CDR3 coding sequence is TGCAGTGCTAGAGATCGCCACCGGAACACTGAAGCTTTCTTT.

In its sample, this clonotype was seen once. V and J are TRBV20-1 and TRBJ1-1; TRBD1 aligns across 7 bases. Per germline, CDR1 DFQATT and CDR2 SNEGSKA (reference sequence). The CDR3 is 10 residues long. DNA for the CDR3: TGCAGCGGGGGGGACAGCTGGGCTTTCTTT. As protein: CSGGDSWAFF.

The chain recombines TRBV28 with TRBJ2-7; 9 bases are shared with TRBD2. The germline V gene encodes CDR1 MDHEN and CDR2 SYDVKM. V lost 7 bases to trimming and J lost 3 bases; unmatched junction nucleotides: 4. CDR3 length: 13 residues. This chain's CDR3 is CASNSGRNYEQYF. CDR3 bases: TGTGCCAGCAATAGCGGGAGAAACTACGAGCAGTACTTC. Drawing the rest from reference TRBV28 and TRBJ2-7, the complete variable domain is DVKVTQSSRYLVKRTGEKVFLECVQDMDHENMFWYRQDPGLGLRLIYFSYDVKMKEKGDIPEGYSVSREKKERFSLILESASTNQTSMYLCASNSGRNYEQYFGPGTRLTVT.

This rearrangement joins TRBV6-1 to TRBJ2-6, with 8 bases identical to TRBD1. The CDR3 is 17 residues long. Unmatched junction bases numbered 7, after V lost 6 bases and J lost 0 bases. Germline V CDR1 and CDR2: MNHNS, SASEGT. CDR3 loop: CASRAGGQASGANVLTF. In DNA, the CDR3 is TGTGCCAGCAGAGCCGGGGGACAGGCCTCTGGGGCCAACGTCCTGACTTTC.

The rearrangement links TRBV5-1 to TRBJ1-2, with TRBD1 matching 12 bases. CDR1 and CDR2 (germline): SGHRS, YFSETQ. V trimming: 3 bases; J trimming: 5 bases; junction bases outside the gene matches: 5. The CDR3 consists of 15 residues. The CDR3 region has the DNA TGCGCCAGCAGCTCCTCGGGACAGGGGGCTTATGGCTACACCTTC. Residues: CASSSSGQGAYGYTF.

This clonotype is medium-sized by share. The chain employs TRBV5-1 and TRBJ2-7; D is possibly TRBD1 (6 bases). V dropped 5 bases and J dropped 0 bases, with 15 bases sitting between them. The CDR3 spans 15 residues. The germline gives CDR1 SGHRS, CDR2 YFSETQ. The CDR3 protein is CASRLGQTSSYEQYF. DNA for the CDR3: TGCGCCAGCAGACTCGGACAGACGAGCTCCTACGAGCAGTACTTC.

The V call is TRBV6-5, the J call TRBJ2-5; 11 nucleotides line up with TRBD1. The CDR3 totals 15 residues. The trim removed 0 bases at V and 6 bases at J, leaving 3 bases unmatched. In germline, CDR1 is MNHEY, CDR2 SVGAGI. The CDR3: CASSYSGQGDKTQYF. In DNA form, the CDR3 reads TGTGCCAGCAGTTACTCGGGACAGGGGGATAAGACCCAGTACTTC.

The chain is built from TRBV27 and TRBJ2-2, with D perhaps matching TRBD1 or TRBD2 (5 bases each). This CDR3 comprises 12 residues. Germline V gene sequence: CDR1 MNHEY, CDR2 SMNVEV (reference sequence). V dropped 5 bases and J dropped 7 bases, with 8 bases sitting between them. The DNA of the CDR3 is TGTGCCAGCAGTCTGGGGGTCGGGGAGCTGTTTTTT. It yields the protein CASSLGVGELFF.

The chain has TRBV20-1 and TRBJ2-3, with 16 bases aligning to TRBD2. The CDR3 has 17 amino acids. V shed 1 base, J shed 3 bases, and the junction held 4 bases outside the gene matches. The germline V gene has CDR1 DFQATT and CDR2 SNEGSKA (reference sequence). Here the CDR3 DNA reads TGCAGTGCTAGAGGGGGACTAGCGGGAGGGAAAACAGATACGCAGTATTTT. Amino acid sequence: CSARGGLAGGKTDTQYF.

The genes are TRBV20-1 and TRBJ1-1; D is uncertain. Trimming left V 3 bases short and J 6 bases short, with 20 bases between. Germline CDR1 reads DFQATT; CDR2 reads SNEGSKA (reference sequence). The CDR3 is made up of 15 amino acids. The CDR3 region is CSARVLEAGGPEAFF. The CDR3 nucleotides read TGCAGTGCTAGGGTGCTGGAAGCCGGTGGCCCTGAAGCTTTCTTT.

The chain joins TRBV2 to TRBJ2-7, with D possibly being TRBD1 (6 bases). The CDR3 has 14 residues. From germline, CDR1 is SNHLY and CDR2 FYNNEI. V was shortened by 10 bases and J by 2 bases, with 18 bases between the two germline ends. CDR3 coding DNA: TGTGCCACCCGACAGGAAACTCTAACCTACGAGCAGTACTTC. Translating gives CATRQETLTYEQYF.

The genes are TRBV6-2 or TRBV6-3 and TRBJ1-2; 9 bases fit TRBD1. The CDR3 covers 14 residues. The germline V gene has CDR1 MNHEY and CDR2 SVGEGT. J was trimmed by 5 bases and V by 6 bases; bases with no gene match: 7. Written as DNA, the CDR3 is TGTGCCAGCAGACTGGACAGGGGAGAATATGGCTACACCTTC. Its translation: CASRLDRGEYGYTF.